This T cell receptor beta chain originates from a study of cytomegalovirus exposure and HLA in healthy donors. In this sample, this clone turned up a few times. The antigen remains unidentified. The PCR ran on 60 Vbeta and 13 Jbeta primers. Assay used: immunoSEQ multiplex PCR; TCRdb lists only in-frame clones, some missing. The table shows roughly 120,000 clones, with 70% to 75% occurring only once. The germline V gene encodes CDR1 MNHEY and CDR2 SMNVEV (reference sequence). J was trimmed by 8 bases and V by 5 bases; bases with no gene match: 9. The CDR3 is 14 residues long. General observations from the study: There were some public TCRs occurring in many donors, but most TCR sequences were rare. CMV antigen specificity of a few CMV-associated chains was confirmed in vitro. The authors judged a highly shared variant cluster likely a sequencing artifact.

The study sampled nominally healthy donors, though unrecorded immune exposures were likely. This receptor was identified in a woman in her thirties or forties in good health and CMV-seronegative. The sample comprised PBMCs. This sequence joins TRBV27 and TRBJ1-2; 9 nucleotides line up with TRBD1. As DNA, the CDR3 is TGTGCCAGCAGTCCAAGGGGACAGGGCGGCGGCTACACCTTC. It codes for CASSPRGQGGGYTF.